The source of this TCR beta chain is a study of T cells in Graves' hyperthyroidism and ophthalmopathy. The germline V gene encodes CDR1 SGHDN and CDR2 FVKESK. CDR3 length: 15 residues. V shed 0 bases and J shed 3 bases, with 10 bases lying between them. The table lists this clonotype with many counts. RNA transcripts yielded amplified TCR beta CDR3 regions. The HTBI primer set drove a first-round RT-PCR of the TCR CDR3. TCRdb fed the multiplex PCR reads into MiXCR, producing one record per CDR3 protein. Among about 500,000 distinct CDR3 sequences listed, approximately 16% were seen once. The sequenced material came from blood. This clonotype was obtained from a young woman with Graves' hyperthyroidism. V usage is TRBV14 and J usage is TRBJ2-3; D not certain. CDR3 coding DNA: TGTGCCAGCAGCCAAGATGGTGGGATTACAGATACGCAGTATTTT. Translation: CASSQDGGITDTQYF. Complete variable domain (other parts from reference TRBV14 and TRBJ2-3): EAGVTQFPSHSVIEKGQTVTLRCDPISGHDNLYWYRRVMGKEIKFLLHFVKESKQDESGMPNNRFLAERTGGTYSTLKVQPAELEDSGVYFCASSQDGGITDTQYFGPGTRLTVL.